The T cell receptor beta chain described here comes from a study of glioma-infiltrating T cells after dendritic cell vaccination. Study summary: Treatment, given 2003 to 2012, was autologous tumor lysate-pulsed dendritic cell vaccination. Dendritic cells derived from monocytes and pulsed with autologous tumor lysate formed the vaccine.

As to this clone: This sample includes further DNA sequences coding for the same CDR3.

Time point reported: after dendritic cell vaccination, including at tumor progression/relapse. All glioblastoma patients lacked an isocitrate dehydrogenase mutation. Trimming cost V 1 base and J 5 bases, with 11 bases left between them. From germline, CDR1 is LNHDA and CDR2 SQIVND (reference sequence). The CDR3 runs 14 residues. The primer mix had 60 V beta and 13 J beta primers. TCRdb's copy holds only in-frame clones and misses some; the assay was immunoSEQ multiplex PCR. The sample holds roughly 100,000 clones, around 83% seen once. This TCR was recovered from a human donor with glioblastoma. The chain recombines TRBV19 with TRBJ1-2, with D unclear. This specimen was blood, taken after dendritic cell vaccination. The CDR3 spells CASSIGGGNYGYTF. In DNA, the CDR3 is TGTGCCAGTAGTATAGGAGGAGGGAATTATGGCTACACCTTC.